What follows describes a single TCR beta chain. Its antigen is not identified. Just one base apart from a much larger clone, this may be a read error. This entry comes from a study of CD8+CD57+ T cells in acquired aplastic anemia. Findings and caveats of the study: CD8+ Simpson's diversity did not differ significantly between patients and controls. The number of CD8+ CDR3 sequences shared by patients and controls was roughly 31.

CD8+CD57+ cell expansion had been shown by flow cytometry in patients chosen for sequencing. CDR3 and TCR beta VDJ profiling relied on a genomic DNA template. TCRdb re-called the reads through MiXCR, storing one row per CDR3 protein. Of about 150,000 distinct CDR3 sequences in the sample, roughly half were seen once. V lost 8 bases to trimming and J lost 4 bases, with 20 bases between them. Germline assignment: CDR1 SEHNR and CDR2 FQNEAQ (reference sequence). The length of the CDR3 is 15 residues. Sequences were obtained from sorted CD4+, CD8+, or CD8+CD57+ T cells (not recorded which) from PBMCs. The chain links TRBV7-9 to TRBJ1-1; no reliable D call. This TCR derives from a human donor with aplastic anemia. CDR3 coding DNA: TGTGCCAGCGGACCCACCGGCGGAGAGAGCACTGAAGCTTTCTTT. Its translation is CASGPTGGESTEAFF.